These 18 T cell receptor beta chains originate from one sample sequenced in a study of vaccination and CD4 T cells after COVID-19. Antigens for these TCRs are unknown. Sequencing of cultured CD4+ T cell DNA used the Oncomine TCR Beta short-read assay. MiXCR was run by TCRdb on the PCR reads, yielding one entry per CDR3 protein. Among about 11,000 distinct CDR3 sequences listed, roughly half were seen once. Treatment meaning: approximately 11-day PBMC culture with coronavirus spike peptide pools or control peptides (ViraFEST assay). The sequencing sample was made of CD4+ T cells from blood, cultured in vitro. The receptors come from a human donor who had recovered from COVID-19.

V gene TRBV2 combines with J gene TRBJ2-7; D gene unclear. V gave up 6 bases and J gave up 2 bases, with 17 bases separating them. The CDR3 length is 15 residues. CDR1 and CDR2 from the germline V gene are SNHLY and FYNNEI. As DNA, the CDR3 is TGTGCCAGCAGCAGTGACCCTAACCTAACCTACGAGCAGTACTTC. This encodes CASSSDPNLTYEQYF.

This clonotype came up once. This sequence joins TRBV28 and TRBJ1-1, with D unclear. The germline gives CDR1 MDHEN, CDR2 SYDVKM. This CDR3 contains 14 residues. Trimming took 7 bases from V and 4 from J, leaving 16 bases between them. CDR3 amino acids: CASTSRGPSTEAFF. CDR3 DNA sequence: TGTGCCAGCACCTCTCGAGGTCCAAGCACTGAAGCTTTCTTT.

The J gene is TRBJ2-7, the V gene TRBV20-1; the D gene could be TRBD1 or TRBD2 (5 bases each). V dropped 4 bases and J dropped 0 bases, with 10 bases sitting between them. CDR1 is DFQATT, CDR2 SNEGSKA, per germline (reference sequence). The CDR3 has 13 amino acids. In DNA form, the CDR3 reads TGCAGTGCTACACGGGGCCACTCCTACGAGCAGTACTTC. Protein product: CSATRGHSYEQYF.

This clonotype appeared a single time. The V and J genes are TRBV2 and TRBJ2-3, with D possibly TRBD2 on 6 matching bases. The V and J ends lost 5 bases and 4 bases respectively, with 16 bases between them. Germline CDR1 reads SNHLY; CDR2 reads FYNNEI. The CDR3 loop spans 15 amino acids. CDR3 loop: CASSPDGASADTQYF. CDR3 in DNA: TGTGCCAGCAGTCCGGACGGGGCTAGCGCAGATACGCAGTATTTT.

The CDR3 protein is CASSEQGDEQYF. The CDR3 region has the DNA TGTGCCAGCAGTGAACAGGGCGACGAGCAGTACTTC. This chain joins TRBV2 and TRBJ2-7; D might be TRBD1 (5 bases). The CDR3 contains 12 residues. Trimming pared 2 bases from V and 5 bases from J, leaving 7 bases between. Germline assignment: CDR1 SNHLY and CDR2 FYNNEI.

CDR3 residues: CATSQGETQYF. The CDR3 coding sequence is TGTGCCACCAGTCAAGGGGAGACCCAGTACTTC. V gene TRBV24-1 combines with J gene TRBJ2-5; no definite D call. The CDR3 spans 11 residues. Germline V lookup: CDR1 KGHDR, CDR2 SFDVKD. V lost 6 bases and J 5 bases, leaving 6 bases between the germline ends.

CDR3 in amino acids: CASTLRGANTGELFF. The CDR3 bases are TGCGCCAGCACTCTACGGGGCGCGAACACCGGGGAGCTGTTTTTT. The chain combines TRBV10-2 with TRBJ2-2; tentatively, D is TRBD1 or TRBD2 (5 bases each). Germline CDR1 is WSHSY and CDR2 is SAAADI. The CDR3 totals 15 residues. Between the trimmed V and J ends, which lost 7 bases and 0 bases, there was a span of 12 bases.

The chain recombines TRBV2 with TRBJ2-3, with a possible D match to TRBD2 (5 bases). Germline V CDR1 and CDR2: SNHLY, FYNNEI. V was shortened by 3 bases and J by 5 bases, with 27 bases between the two germline ends. The CDR3 has 19 residues. This CDR3 is CASSDSGTTAGTQIDTQYF. For the CDR3, the DNA is TGTGCCAGCAGTGATTCAGGCACAACGGCGGGTACCCAGATAGATACGCAGTATTTT.

The rearrangement uses TRBV6-2 or TRBV6-3 and TRBJ2-5; 13 bases line up with TRBD2. V lost 5 bases, J lost 2 bases, and 26 bases stayed unmatched. The V gene's germline CDR1 is MNHEY and CDR2 SVGEGT. CDR3 length: 23 amino acids. The CDR3 spells CASSKIQELWTSGSRGGQETQYF. The CDR3 bases are TGTGCCAGCAGTAAAATACAGGAATTGTGGACTAGCGGGAGTAGGGGTGGTCAAGAGACCCAGTACTTC.

The sample holds a few counts of this clonotype. This chain links TRBV6-4 with TRBJ2-1; 8 bases match TRBD2. V shed 0 bases and J 8 bases; nucleotides not matched to a gene: 6. Germline loops: CDR1 MRHNA, CDR2 SNTAGT. This CDR3 spans 15 amino acids. The CDR3, as DNA: TGTGCCAGCAGTGACTCGGCGGGAGGTATGGATGAGCAGTTCTTC. This sequence encodes CASSDSAGGMDEQFF.

This clonotype turned up a few times. V is TRBV7-2 and J is TRBJ2-3; D is perhaps TRBD1 (5 bases). V lost 5 bases, J lost 1 base, and 10 bases lay in between. The CDR3 spans 14 residues. Germline CDR1 SGHTA, CDR2 FQGNSA. The CDR3 DNA follows: TGTGCCAGCAGCGGACAAACCCGCACAGATACGCAGTATTTT. Translating it yields CASSGQTRTDTQYF.

The rearrangement joins TRBV12-3 or TRBV12-4 to TRBJ2-7; D unclear. The CDR3 spans 11 residues. The V gene lost 3 bases and the J gene lost 5 bases, with 5 bases spanning the gap. This chain's CDR3 is CASSLRNEQYF. CDR3 sequence (DNA): TGTGCCAGCAGTTTGAGGAACGAGCAGTACTTC.

The chain links TRBV28 to TRBJ2-3; TRBD1 agrees at 8 bases. The J segment lost 2 bases and the V segment lost 8 bases, leaving 21 bases of the junction unmatched. The CDR3 has 19 amino acids. The germline V gene has CDR1 MDHEN and CDR2 SYDVKM. The CDR3 nucleotides are TGTGCCAGCCAGTCCCCGTGGACAGGGATCCGCTCATCCACAGATACGCAGTATTTT. It encodes CASQSPWTGIRSSTDTQYF.

The rearrangement links TRBV19 to TRBJ1-1, with unresolved D. The V end was cut by 1 base, the J end by 7 bases, with 10 bases between. Per the germline V gene, CDR1 is LNHDA and CDR2 is SQIVND (reference sequence). This CDR3 is 13 amino acids long. In DNA, the CDR3 is TGTGCCAGTAGTATAGGGTGGCAGTATGAAGCTTTCTTT. Amino acids: CASSIGWQYEAFF.

The chain has TRBV6-2 or TRBV6-3 and TRBJ2-3, with D perhaps matching TRBD1 (6 bases). Trimming took off 7 bases at V and 3 bases at J, with 11 bases between the two ends. The germline V gene encodes CDR1 MNHEY and CDR2 SVGEGT. This CDR3 has 13 amino acids. CDR3 residues: CASTEGGTDTQYF. CDR3 bases: TGTGCCAGCACCGAAGGGGGTACAGATACGCAGTATTTT.

This clonotype was counted a few times. The rearrangement joins TRBV20-1 to TRBJ2-2, with a possible D match to TRBD2 (5 bases). The germline V gene encodes CDR1 DFQATT and CDR2 SNEGSKA (reference sequence). The V end lost 1 base, the J end lost 1 base, and 7 bases lay between the germline ends. There are 14 residues in the CDR3. CDR3: CSARGRGNTGELFF. The CDR3 DNA reads as TGCAGTGCTAGAGGTCGGGGGAACACCGGGGAGCTGTTTTTT.

The gene calls are TRBV20-1 and TRBJ2-1; TRBD2 matches at 14 bases. Germline V lookup: CDR1 DFQATT, CDR2 SNEGSKA (reference sequence). Losses at the gene ends were 0 bases for V and 5 bases for J; bases not matched to a gene: 9. The CDR3 is 18 amino acids. The CDR3 loop is CSAREMTSGRAYNNEQFF. The CDR3, as DNA: TGCAGTGCTAGAGAGATGACTAGCGGGAGGGCCTATAACAATGAGCAGTTCTTC.

V and J are TRBV10-3 and TRBJ2-2; no clear D gene. The CDR3 covers 12 residues. The V end lost 11 bases, the J end lost 6 bases, and 13 bases lay between the germline ends. CDR1 is ENHRY, CDR2 SYGVKD, per germline. CDR3: CAVRENPGELFF. The CDR3 DNA follows: TGTGCCGTAAGGGAAAATCCCGGGGAGCTGTTTTTT.